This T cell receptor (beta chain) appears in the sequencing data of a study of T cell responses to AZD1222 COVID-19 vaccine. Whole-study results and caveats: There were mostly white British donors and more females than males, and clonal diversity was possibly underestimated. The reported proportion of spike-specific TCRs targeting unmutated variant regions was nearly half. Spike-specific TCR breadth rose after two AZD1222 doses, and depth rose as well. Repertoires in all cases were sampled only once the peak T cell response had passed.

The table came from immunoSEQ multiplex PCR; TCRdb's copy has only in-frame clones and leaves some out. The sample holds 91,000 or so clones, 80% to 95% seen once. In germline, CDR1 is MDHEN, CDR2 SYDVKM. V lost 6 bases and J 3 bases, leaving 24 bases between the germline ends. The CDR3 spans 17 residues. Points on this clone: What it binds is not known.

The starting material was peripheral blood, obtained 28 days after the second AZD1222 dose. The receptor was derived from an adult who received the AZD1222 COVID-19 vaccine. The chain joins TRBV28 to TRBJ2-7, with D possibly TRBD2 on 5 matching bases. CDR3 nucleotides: TGTGCCAGCAGGTTCCGACCTTCGGGCCTAGCTCTCTACGAGCAGTACTTC. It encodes CASRFRPSGLALYEQYF.